A single sample gave rise to the 24 T cell receptor beta chains below, sequenced in a study of T cell repertoires in cytomegalovirus infection. TCRdb used MiXCR to reprocess the reads, holding one entry per CDR3 protein. The sample shows roughly 150,000 distinct CDR3 sequences, less than 25% of them seen only once. No antigens are known for them. Material: CD8+ T cells from cultured PBMCs, obtained from culture after CMV antigen stimulation. Source of these receptors: a human donor in good health (CMV status not recorded). Some clones in this sample may be carry-over from other donors' samples.

This chain joins TRBV19 and TRBJ2-1; TRBD2 aligns across 8 bases. V was pared by 0 bases and J by 4 bases, with 8 bases of the junction left unmatched. Germline CDR1 is LNHDA and CDR2 is SQIVND (reference sequence). There are 17 residues in the CDR3. Here the CDR3 reads CASSIEVGGGTYNEQFF. CDR3 in DNA: TGTGCCAGTAGTATAGAGGTAGGCGGGGGGACGTACAATGAGCAGTTCTTC. Filled out from reference TRBV19 and TRBJ2-1, the complete variable domain reads DGGITQSPKYLFRKEGQNVTLSCEQNLNHDAMYWYRQDPGQGLRLIYYSQIVNDFQKGDIAEGYSVSREKKESFPLTVTSAQKNPTAFYLCASSIEVGGGTYNEQFFGPGTRLTVL.

The chain uses TRBV7-8 and TRBJ2-4; D ambiguous. V lost 5 bases to trimming and J lost 0 bases, with 20 bases between them. CDR3 length equals 18 residues. Germline CDR1 and CDR2: SGHVS and FQNEAQ. CDR3 in DNA: TGTGCCAGCAGCCAAACTCCGTTAGGTGGGCTAGCCAAAAACATTCAGTACTTC. Translated, it gives CASSQTPLGGLAKNIQYF.

This clonotype was picked up a small number of times. The genes are TRBV7-8 and TRBJ1-6, with a weak D call TRBD1 (6 bases). The ends were cut back, 2 bases at V and 5 bases at J, with 13 bases in the middle. CDR3 size: 16 residues. Germline V gene sequence: CDR1 SGHVS, CDR2 FQNEAQ. The CDR3 DNA follows: TGTGCCAGCAGCTTATCCCCTGCAGGGGATAATTCACCCCTCCACTTT. Its translation is CASSLSPAGDNSPLHF.

The V and J genes are TRBV14 and TRBJ1-2; 7 bases match TRBD1. Germline assignment: CDR1 SGHDN and CDR2 FVKESK. The CDR3 covers 17 residues. With V trimmed by 3 bases and J by 1 base, 11 bases remained unmatched. CDR3: CASSQLRTGELNYGYTF. The CDR3 bases are TGTGCCAGCAGCCAGCTTAGGACAGGAGAGCTTAACTATGGCTACACCTTC. The full variable domain, in which reference TRBV14 and TRBJ1-2 provide the parts outside the CDR3, is EAGVTQFPSHSVIEKGQTVTLRCDPISGHDNLYWYRRVMGKEIKFLLHFVKESKQDESGMPNNRFLAERTGGTYSTLKVQPAELEDSGVYFCASSQLRTGELNYGYTFGSGTRLTVV.

This clonotype has a handful of counts. This chain connects TRBV20-1 to TRBJ1-5, with TRBD1 as a possible D gene (5 bases). Looked up from germline, CDR1 is DFQATT and CDR2 is SNEGSKA (reference sequence). Trimming shortened V by 3 bases and J by 7 bases, and 13 bases separated the two germline ends. The CDR3 extends over 13 amino acids. The CDR3 coding sequence is TGCAGTGCTAGTACTGGGGACTTACAGCCCCAGCATTTT. Its translation: CSASTGDLQPQHF.

This clonotype has more than one count but fewer than ten. The chain couples TRBV6-4 to TRBJ2-7; 7 positions match TRBD1. Losses at the gene ends were 4 bases for V and 3 bases for J; bases not matched to a gene: 3. CDR3 length: 13 residues. The germline V gene has CDR1 MRHNA and CDR2 SNTAGT. The CDR3 DNA sequence: TGTGCCAGCAGTGCCCCAGGGGGCTACGAGCAGTACTTC. This sequence encodes CASSAPGGYEQYF.

This chain connects TRBV6-2 or TRBV6-3 to TRBJ1-4; the D gene is possibly TRBD1 (5 bases). Germline-derived CDR1 and CDR2 are MNHEY and SVGEGT. This CDR3 is 15 amino acids long. V lost 6 bases and J lost 0, with 11 bases in between. Here the CDR3 DNA reads TGTGCCAGCAGCCAGGGAGACGCAACTAATGAAAAACTGTTTTTT. It encodes CASSQGDATNEKLFF.

J is TRBJ2-7 and V is TRBV4-1; no definite D call. Trimming left V 1 base short and J 4 bases short, with 11 bases between. The CDR3 sequence is 14 residues long. Germline CDR1 MGHRA, CDR2 YSYEKL. The CDR3 DNA follows: TGCGCCAGCAGCCAAGCTGAAGTGCGGTACGAGCAGTACTTC. This gives the protein CASSQAEVRYEQYF.

This clonotype showed up just a few times. This chain uses TRBV19 with TRBJ1-1, with a tentative D call TRBD1 (5 bases). The CDR3 contains 14 residues. V dropped 7 bases and J dropped 1 base, with 13 bases sitting between them. CDR1 and CDR2 from the germline V gene are LNHDA and SQIVND (reference sequence). CDR3 sequence: CASTPSRGNTEAFF. Here the CDR3 DNA reads TGTGCCAGTACCCCCTCGAGGGGGAACACTGAAGCTTTCTTT.

This chain links TRBV7-6 with TRBJ2-7, with TRBD2 identical over 9 bases. The length of the CDR3 is 15 residues. The V gene end was trimmed by 4 bases and the J gene end by 3 bases; junction bases not matched to a gene: 7. Germline V CDR1 and CDR2: SGHVS, FNYEAQ. The CDR3 sequence is CASSYLAGSVYEQYF. The CDR3 DNA follows: TGTGCCAGCAGCTACCTAGCGGGGTCCGTCTACGAGCAGTACTTC.

The chain carries TRBV7-6 and TRBJ2-2; 8 bases align to TRBD2. V shed 4 bases and J 0 bases; nucleotides not matched to a gene: 7. Looked up from germline, CDR1 is SGHVS and CDR2 is FNYEAQ. The CDR3 has 17 residues. In DNA, the CDR3 is TGTGCCAGCAGCTCCCCTAGCGGGCTCGCGAACACCGGGGAGCTGTTTTTT. This sequence encodes CASSSPSGLANTGELFF. The whole variable domain, filled in from reference TRBV7-6 and TRBJ2-2, reads GAGVSQSPRYKVTKRGQDVALRCDPISGHVSLYWYRQALGQGPEFLTYFNYEAQQDKSGLPNDRFSAERPEGSISTLTIQRTEQRDSAMYRCASSSPSGLANTGELFFGEGSRLTVL.

This chain connects TRBV20-1 to TRBJ2-7; D ambiguous. This CDR3 has 14 amino acids. The germline gives CDR1 DFQATT, CDR2 SNEGSKA (reference sequence). V gave up 6 bases and J gave up 0 bases, with 15 bases separating them. This chain's CDR3 is CSARPHASSYEQYF. CDR3 DNA: TGCAGTGCAAGGCCTCACGCTTCCTCCTACGAGCAGTACTTC.

This clonotype was found a few times. The gene calls are TRBV5-6 and TRBJ1-1, with TRBD1 as a possible D gene (5 bases). The CDR3 consists of 15 residues. Trimming cost V 2 bases and J 2 bases, with 13 bases left between them. CDR1 is SGHDT and CDR2 is YYEEEE in the germline V gene. This CDR3 reads CASSFWYGGNTEAFF. In nucleotides, the CDR3 is TGTGCCAGCAGCTTTTGGTACGGGGGTAACACTGAAGCTTTCTTT.

This clonotype has just a few counts. This sequence joins TRBV7-2 and TRBJ2-7; D possibly corresponds to TRBD1 (6 bases). Germline CDR1 and CDR2: SGHTA and FQGNSA. The CDR3 extends over 14 amino acids. V dropped 7 bases and J dropped 3 bases, with 16 bases sitting between them. The CDR3 here is CASTTGTLFYEQYF. In nucleotides, the CDR3 is TGTGCCAGCACAACCGGGACACTATTCTACGAGCAGTACTTC.

This clonotype was recorded a few times. The chain has TRBV9 and TRBJ2-5; 7 nucleotides agree with TRBD2. The CDR3 sequence is 13 residues long. J lost 3 bases, V lost 3 bases, and 2 bases had no gene match. The germline gives CDR1 SGDLS, CDR2 YYNGEE. The CDR3 nucleotides are TGTGCCAGCAGCGCGAGCGGGGAAGAGACCCAGTACTTC. Its protein product is CASSASGEETQYF.

This clonotype appeared a few times. The gene calls are TRBV19 and TRBJ2-1, with 8 nucleotides matching TRBD2. This CDR3 spans 16 amino acids. Germline-derived CDR1 and CDR2 are LNHDA and SQIVND (reference sequence). Trimming cost V 1 base and J 6 bases; bases outside gene matches: 8. DNA of the CDR3: TGTGCCAGTAGTATAGTATCCGGGACTAGTTTCAATGAGCAGTTCTTC. It translates to CASSIVSGTSFNEQFF. Filled out from reference TRBV19 and TRBJ2-1, the complete variable domain reads DGGITQSPKYLFRKEGQNVTLSCEQNLNHDAMYWYRQDPGQGLRLIYYSQIVNDFQKGDIAEGYSVSREKKESFPLTVTSAQKNPTAFYLCASSIVSGTSFNEQFFGPGTRLTVL.

This clonotype was observed a few times. This chain links TRBV3-1 with TRBJ1-1; D may be TRBD1 (5 bases). The germline V gene has CDR1 LGHDT and CDR2 YNNKEL (reference sequence). There are 15 residues in the CDR3. The V gene lost 5 bases and the J gene lost 0 bases, with 13 bases spanning the gap. This CDR3 reads CASSAEWGMNTEAFF. CDR3 nucleotide sequence: TGTGCCAGCAGCGCCGAGTGGGGCATGAACACTGAAGCTTTCTTT.

The table lists this clonotype with a few counts. The chain joins TRBV4-3 to TRBJ2-2, with D possibly matching TRBD2 (6 bases). Germline assignment: CDR1 LGHNA and CDR2 YSLEER. The CDR3 extends over 17 amino acids. The V end was cut by 5 bases, the J end by 1 base, with 17 bases between. CDR3: CASSKMGGTKNTGELFF. The CDR3 DNA follows: TGCGCCAGCAGCAAGATGGGGGGTACCAAGAACACCGGGGAGCTGTTTTTT.

This clonotype came up a few times. J is TRBJ2-2 and V is TRBV7-9; the D gene is possibly TRBD1 (5 bases). Germline V lookup: CDR1 SEHNR, CDR2 FQNEAQ (reference sequence). This CDR3 region has 15 residues. Trimming stripped 1 base from V and 2 bases from J, with 8 bases between. The CDR3 DNA follows: TGTGCCAGCAGCTTAGGACAGTCCAACACCGGGGAGCTGTTTTTT. This gives the protein CASSLGQSNTGELFF.

This clonotype was counted only a few times. The V and J genes are TRBV28 and TRBJ2-6, with D uncertain. This CDR3 region has 12 residues. Germline assignment: CDR1 MDHEN and CDR2 SYDVKM. V was clipped by 7 bases and J by 1 base, with 2 bases between them. The CDR3, as DNA: TGTGCCAGCAAGTCTGGGGCCAACGTCCTGACTTTC. This gives the protein CASKSGANVLTF. The full variable domain, its missing parts supplied by reference TRBV28 and TRBJ2-6, is DVKVTQSSRYLVKRTGEKVFLECVQDMDHENMFWYRQDPGLGLRLIYFSYDVKMKEKGDIPEGYSVSREKKERFSLILESASTNQTSMYLCASKSGANVLTFGAGSRLTVL.

Only a few counts were recorded for this clonotype. The rearrangement joins TRBV11-2 to TRBJ2-1, with 9 bases matching TRBD2. CDR3 length: 16 amino acids. Germline CDR1 reads SGHAT; CDR2 reads FQNNGV. V dropped 0 bases and J dropped 1; count of bases not matched to a gene: 1. CDR3 coding DNA: TGTGCCAGCAGCTTAGAAGCGGGGGGATCCTACAATGAGCAGTTCTTC. Protein: CASSLEAGGSYNEQFF.

There are a few counts of this clonotype. This chain links TRBV7-2 with TRBJ1-3, with 9 bases aligning to TRBD1. The CDR3 length is 22 residues. V lost 0 bases to trimming and J lost 1 base; unmatched junction nucleotides: 19. The germline V gene encodes CDR1 SGHTA and CDR2 FQGNSA. DNA of the CDR3: TGTGCCAGCAGCTTAGCCGGGTTTGGGGGACAGGGAACCCCCTTTTCTGGAAACACCATATATTTT. Residues: CASSLAGFGGQGTPFSGNTIYF.

This clonotype was seen only a few times. The V gene is TRBV6-6, the J gene TRBJ2-3, with D perhaps matching TRBD1 or TRBD2 (5 bases each). Germline-derived CDR1 and CDR2 are MNHNY and SVGAGI (reference sequence). There are 12 residues in the CDR3. The V gene lost 11 bases and the J gene lost 10 bases, with 19 bases spanning the gap. The CDR3 reads CACGDPRVAQYF. CDR3 nucleotides: TGTGCCTGTGGGGACCCCCGAGTAGCGCAGTATTTT.

This chain links TRBV12-3 or TRBV12-4 with TRBJ2-1; possibly TRBD1 or TRBD2 for D (5 bases each). The CDR3 is 22 amino acids. V was cut by 2 bases and J by 3 bases, with 32 bases left in between. The CDR3 is CASSLSEGPLSSRTPRYNEQFF. The CDR3 region has the DNA TGTGCCAGCAGTTTATCTGAGGGGCCCCTCTCCTCGCGGACGCCACGCTACAATGAGCAGTTCTTC.